The source of this T cell receptor beta chain is a study of T cell responses to AZD1222 COVID-19 vaccine. The CDR3 has 18 amino acids. CDR1 and CDR2 from the germline V gene are MNHNY and SVGAGI (reference sequence). Trimming stripped 5 bases from V and 2 bases from J, with 22 bases between. Sequencing was performed with immunoSEQ multiplex PCR; in TCRdb, only in-frame clones are kept and a portion is missing. Among 99,000 or so clones listed, approximately 91% were seen once. The table lists this clone with a count of one. The genes are TRBV6-6 and TRBJ1-5; a weak D match, TRBD1 (5 bases). The specimen comprised peripheral blood, sampled on day 0 of AZD1222 vaccination. The clonotype was recovered from an adult in good health. The CDR3 is CASSRLWERSGGNQPQHF. The CDR3 nucleotides are TGTGCCAGCAGTCGGCTTTGGGAAAGGTCGGGGGGCAATCAGCCCCAGCATTTT.